This T cell receptor (beta chain) comes out of a study of T cells in Graves' hyperthyroidism and ophthalmopathy. Amplified TCR beta CDR3 regions derived from RNA transcripts. The HTBI primer set was used in a first-round RT-PCR of the TCR CDR3. TCRdb processed the multiplex PCR reads anew with MiXCR; each CDR3 protein has one entry. The sample holds about 210,000 distinct CDR3 sequences, 15% to 20% seen once. The germline gives CDR1 DFQATT, CDR2 SNEGSKA (reference sequence). The V and J ends lost 7 bases and 7 bases respectively, with 14 bases between them. The CDR3 extends over 12 amino acids. There are a few counts of this clonotype. No antigen is known for it. Study observations and caveats: A 13 V-J model separated ophthalmopathy from stable hyperthyroidism. Within blood appeared most thyroid clonotypes that had expanded above 0.001.

This chain uses TRBV20-1 with TRBJ1-5; the D is unclear. Sequencing used blood. This TCR was sampled from a man in his forties or fifties with Graves' hyperthyroidism. The DNA of the CDR3 is TGCAGTGTGGGTGGCTCGGGGCAGCCCCAGCATTTT. Translation gives CSVGGSGQPQHF.